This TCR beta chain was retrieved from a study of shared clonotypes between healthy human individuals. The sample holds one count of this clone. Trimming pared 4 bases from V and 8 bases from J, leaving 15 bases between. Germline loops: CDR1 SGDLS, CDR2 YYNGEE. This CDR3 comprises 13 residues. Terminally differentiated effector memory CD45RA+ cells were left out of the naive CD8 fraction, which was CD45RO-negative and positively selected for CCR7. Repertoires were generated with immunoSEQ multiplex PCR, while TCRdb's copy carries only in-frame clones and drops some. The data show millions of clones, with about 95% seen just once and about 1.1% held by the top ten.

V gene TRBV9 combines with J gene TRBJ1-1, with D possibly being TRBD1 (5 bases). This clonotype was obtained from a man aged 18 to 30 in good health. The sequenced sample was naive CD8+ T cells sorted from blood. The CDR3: CASSIKGGTEAFF. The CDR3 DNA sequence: TGTGCCAGCAGCATCAAGGGAGGGACGGAAGCTTTCTTT.